The entry below gives a single T cell receptor beta chain sequence along with its context. Its antigen is not identified. The sample originates from a study of CXCR3-negative and CXCR3-positive naive CD8 T cells. Notes on the study in general: CXCR3-negative and CXCR3-positive naive cells shared comparable TRBV-TRBJ usage, but memory cells did not. In CXCR3-positive naive cells, the TRB CDR3s were more hydrophobic than in CXCR3-negative naive cells.

5' RACE with UMI labels generated the TRB cDNA libraries. Reprocessing the 5' RACE reads, TCRdb reports a single entry for every CDR3 protein and omits DNA. The sample table sets out 50,000 to 60,000 distinct CDR3 sequences. The CDR3 sequence is 14 residues long. The germline gives CDR1 SGHVS, CDR2 FNYEAQ. This TCR came from a human donor in good health. Some clones in this sample may be carry-over from other donors' samples. The source material was naive CXCR3+ CD8+ T cells from blood. Subset reported: CD45RO-CCR7+CD27+CD95- naive CD8+ T cells expressing CXCR3 (TNR3+). The V gene is TRBV7-6, the J gene TRBJ1-5; as DNA is missing, the TRBD1 call by TCRdb cannot be tested. The CDR3 protein is CASSLGTGFQPQHF.